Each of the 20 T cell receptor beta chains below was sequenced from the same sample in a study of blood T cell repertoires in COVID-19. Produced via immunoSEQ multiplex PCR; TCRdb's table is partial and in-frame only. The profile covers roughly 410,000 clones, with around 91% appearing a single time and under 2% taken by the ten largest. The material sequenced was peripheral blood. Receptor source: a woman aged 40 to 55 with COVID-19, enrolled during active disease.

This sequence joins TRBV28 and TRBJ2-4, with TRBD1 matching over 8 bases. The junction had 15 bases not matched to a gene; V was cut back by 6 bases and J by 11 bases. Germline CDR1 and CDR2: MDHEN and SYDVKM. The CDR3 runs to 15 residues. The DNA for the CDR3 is TGTGCCAGCAGCCCCATAGACAGGGGCCCGGCGGTTCAGTACTTC. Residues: CASSPIDRGPAVQYF.

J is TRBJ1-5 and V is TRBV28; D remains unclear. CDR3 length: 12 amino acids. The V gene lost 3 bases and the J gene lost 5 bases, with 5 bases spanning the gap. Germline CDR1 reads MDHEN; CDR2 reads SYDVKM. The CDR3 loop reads CASSFFDQPQHF. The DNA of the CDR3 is TGTGCCAGCAGTTTCTTCGATCAGCCCCAGCATTTT.

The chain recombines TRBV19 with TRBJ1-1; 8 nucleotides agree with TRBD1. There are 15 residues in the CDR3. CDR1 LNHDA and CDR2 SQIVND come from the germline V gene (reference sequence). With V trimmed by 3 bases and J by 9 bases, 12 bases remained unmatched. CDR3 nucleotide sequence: TGTGCCAGTAGTATGACAGGGGCAATGGCATCACAAGCTTTCTTT. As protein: CASSMTGAMASQAFF.

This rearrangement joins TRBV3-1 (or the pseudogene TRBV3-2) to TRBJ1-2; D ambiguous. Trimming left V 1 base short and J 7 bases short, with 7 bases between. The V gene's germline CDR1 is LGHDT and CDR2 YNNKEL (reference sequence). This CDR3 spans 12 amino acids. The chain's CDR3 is CASSQGNGGYTF. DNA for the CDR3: TGTGCCAGCAGCCAAGGAAACGGTGGCTACACCTTC.

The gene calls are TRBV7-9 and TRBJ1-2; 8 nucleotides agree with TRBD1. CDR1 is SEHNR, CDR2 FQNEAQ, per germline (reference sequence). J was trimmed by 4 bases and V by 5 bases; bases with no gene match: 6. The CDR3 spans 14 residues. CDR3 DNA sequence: TGTGCCAGCAGCCGGACAGGGTTTGGCTATGGCTACACCTTC. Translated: CASSRTGFGYGYTF.

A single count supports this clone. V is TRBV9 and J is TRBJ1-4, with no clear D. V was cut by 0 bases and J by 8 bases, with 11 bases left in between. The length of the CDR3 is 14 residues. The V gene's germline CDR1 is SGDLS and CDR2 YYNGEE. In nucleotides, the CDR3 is TGTGCCAGCAGCGTAGCCGGGAGAGGAGAAAAACTGTTTTTT. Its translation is CASSVAGRGEKLFF.

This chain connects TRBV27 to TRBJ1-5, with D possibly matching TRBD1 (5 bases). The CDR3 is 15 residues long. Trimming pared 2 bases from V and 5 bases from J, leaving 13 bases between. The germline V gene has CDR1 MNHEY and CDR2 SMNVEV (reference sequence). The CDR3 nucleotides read TGTGCCAGCAGTTTAGAGGGGATAGCGGATCAGCCCCAGCATTTT. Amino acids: CASSLEGIADQPQHF.

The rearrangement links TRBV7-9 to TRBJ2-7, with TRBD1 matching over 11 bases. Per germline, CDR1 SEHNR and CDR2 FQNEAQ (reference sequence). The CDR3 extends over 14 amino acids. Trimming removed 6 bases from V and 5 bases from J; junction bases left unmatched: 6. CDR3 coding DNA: TGTGCCAGCAGTAGGGGACAGGGGGTCCACGAGCAGTACTTC. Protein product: CASSRGQGVHEQYF.

CDR3: CAISHGTGGMNTEAFF. CDR3 DNA: TGTGCCATCAGTCATGGGACAGGGGGAATGAACACTGAAGCTTTCTTT. The chain uses TRBV10-3 and TRBJ1-1; 11 bases agree with TRBD1. The CDR3 has 16 residues. CDR1 ENHRY and CDR2 SYGVKD come from the germline V gene. The V segment lost 5 bases and the J segment 0 bases; nucleotides outside the gene matches: 5.

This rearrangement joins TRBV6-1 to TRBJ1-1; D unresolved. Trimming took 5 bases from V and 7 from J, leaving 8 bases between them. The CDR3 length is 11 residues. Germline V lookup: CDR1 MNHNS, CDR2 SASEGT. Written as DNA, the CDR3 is TGTGCCAGCAGTTTTGGCCGTGAAGCTTTCTTT. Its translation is CASSFGREAFF.

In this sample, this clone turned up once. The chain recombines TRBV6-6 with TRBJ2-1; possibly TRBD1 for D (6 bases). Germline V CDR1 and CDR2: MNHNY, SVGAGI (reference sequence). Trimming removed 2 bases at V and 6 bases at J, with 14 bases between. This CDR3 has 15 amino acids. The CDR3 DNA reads TGTGCCAGCAGTTACGTATCCCGAGGGGGCAATGAGCAGTTCTTC. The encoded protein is CASSYVSRGGNEQFF.

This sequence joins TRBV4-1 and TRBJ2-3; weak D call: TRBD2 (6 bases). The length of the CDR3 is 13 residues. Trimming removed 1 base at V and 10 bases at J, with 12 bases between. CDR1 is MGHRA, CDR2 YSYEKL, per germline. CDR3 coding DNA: TGCGCCAGCAGCCAAGGCTGGGCTAGCGCGCAGTATTTT. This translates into CASSQGWASAQYF.

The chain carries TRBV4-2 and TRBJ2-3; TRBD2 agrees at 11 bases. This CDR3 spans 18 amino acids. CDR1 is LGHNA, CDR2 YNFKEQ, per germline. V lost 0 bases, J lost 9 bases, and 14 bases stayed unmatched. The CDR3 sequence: CASSQDLPGLAASGTQYF. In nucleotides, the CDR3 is TGTGCCAGCAGCCAAGATCTTCCGGGACTAGCGGCGAGCGGAACGCAGTATTTT.

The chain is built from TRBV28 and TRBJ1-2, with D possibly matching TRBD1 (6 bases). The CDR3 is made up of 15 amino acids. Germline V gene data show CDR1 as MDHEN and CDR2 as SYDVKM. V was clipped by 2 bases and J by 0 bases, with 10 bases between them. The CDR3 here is CASSLTAGANYGYTF. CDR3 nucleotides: TGTGCCAGCAGTTTAACGGCAGGGGCTAACTATGGCTACACCTTC.

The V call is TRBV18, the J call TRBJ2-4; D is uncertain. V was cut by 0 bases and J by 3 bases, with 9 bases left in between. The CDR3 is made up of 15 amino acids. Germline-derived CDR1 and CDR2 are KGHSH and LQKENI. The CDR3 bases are TGTGCCAGCTCACCACCCGGTCAAGACAAAAACATTCAGTACTTC. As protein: CASSPPGQDKNIQYF.

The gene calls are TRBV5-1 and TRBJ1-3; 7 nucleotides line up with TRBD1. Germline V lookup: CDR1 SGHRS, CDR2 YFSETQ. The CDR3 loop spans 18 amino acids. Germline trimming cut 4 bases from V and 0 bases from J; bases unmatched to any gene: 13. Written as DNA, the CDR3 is TGCGCCAGCAGCCCAACACCGACAGGGTCCATCTCTGGAAACACCATATATTTT. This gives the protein CASSPTPTGSISGNTIYF.

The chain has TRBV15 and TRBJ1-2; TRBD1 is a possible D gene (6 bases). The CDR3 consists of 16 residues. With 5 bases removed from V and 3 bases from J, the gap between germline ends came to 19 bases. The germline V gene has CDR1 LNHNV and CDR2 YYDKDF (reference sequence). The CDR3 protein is CATSARWDPGDYGYTF. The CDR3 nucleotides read TGTGCCACCAGCGCCCGTTGGGATCCAGGGGACTATGGCTACACCTTC.

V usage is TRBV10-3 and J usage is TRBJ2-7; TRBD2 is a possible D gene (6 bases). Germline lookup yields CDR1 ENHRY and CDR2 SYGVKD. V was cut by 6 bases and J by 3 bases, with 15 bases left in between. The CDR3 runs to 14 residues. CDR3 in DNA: TGTGCCATCAGCCCGGGACTTCCCCTCTACGAGCAGTACTTC. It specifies CAISPGLPLYEQYF.

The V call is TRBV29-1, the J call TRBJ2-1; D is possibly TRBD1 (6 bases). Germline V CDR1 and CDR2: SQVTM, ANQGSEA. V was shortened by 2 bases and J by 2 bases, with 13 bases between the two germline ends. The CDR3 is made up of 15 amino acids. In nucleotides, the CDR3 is TGCAGCGTTGAATCCGGCAGGGGAACCTACAATGAGCAGTTCTTC. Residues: CSVESGRGTYNEQFF.

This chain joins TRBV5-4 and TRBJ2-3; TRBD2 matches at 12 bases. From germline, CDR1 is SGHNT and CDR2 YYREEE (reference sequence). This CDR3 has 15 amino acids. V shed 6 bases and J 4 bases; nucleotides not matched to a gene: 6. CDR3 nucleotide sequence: TGTGCCAGCACCCGGACTAGCGGGATCCCAGATACGCAGTATTTT. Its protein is CASTRTSGIPDTQYF.